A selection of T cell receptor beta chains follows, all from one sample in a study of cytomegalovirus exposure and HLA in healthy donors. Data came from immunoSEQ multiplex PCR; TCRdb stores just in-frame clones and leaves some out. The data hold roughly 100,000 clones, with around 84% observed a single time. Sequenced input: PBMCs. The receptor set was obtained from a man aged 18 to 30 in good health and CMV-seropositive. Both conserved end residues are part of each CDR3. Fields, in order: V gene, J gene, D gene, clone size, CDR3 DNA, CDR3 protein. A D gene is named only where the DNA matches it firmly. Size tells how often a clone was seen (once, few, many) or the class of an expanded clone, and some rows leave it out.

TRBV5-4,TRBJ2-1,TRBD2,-,TGTGCCAGCAGCCCACCTAGCGGGAGGGCCAATAAAAATGAGCAGTTCTTC,CASSPPSGRANKNEQFF
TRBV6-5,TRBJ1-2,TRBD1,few,TGTGCCAGCAGGCGGGACAGAAACTATGGCTACACCTTC,CASRRDRNYGYTF
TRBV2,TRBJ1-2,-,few,TGTGCCAGCGCGGGGAACGGTGGCTACACCTTC,CASAGNGGYTF
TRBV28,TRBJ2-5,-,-,TGTGCCAGCAGTCTGGCTTCTCGGAGGGGTGAGGAGACCCAGTACTTC,CASSLASRRGEETQYF
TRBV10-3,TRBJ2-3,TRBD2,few,TGTGCCACCGGGACTAGCGGGATGCGGGGCACAGATACGCAGTATTTT,CATGTSGMRGTDTQYF
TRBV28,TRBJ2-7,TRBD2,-,TGTGCCACCTCTAGATGGACTAGCGGCTCCTACGAGCAGTACTTC,CATSRWTSGSYEQYF
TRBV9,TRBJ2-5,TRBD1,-,TGTGCCAGCAGCGAAAGGGGGCAGGAGACCCAGTACTTC,CASSERGQETQYF
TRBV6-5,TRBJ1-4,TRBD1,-,TGTGCCAGCAGAGGGGCTCAGGGGGTGGGTGAAAAACTGTTTTTT,CASRGAQGVGEKLFF
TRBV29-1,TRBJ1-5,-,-,TGCAGCGTTGGATTGACAAGCAATCAGCCCCAGCATTTT,CSVGLTSNQPQHF
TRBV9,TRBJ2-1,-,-,TGTGCCAGCAGCGTAGGAGGCCGAACATACAATGAGCAGTTCTTC,CASSVGGRTYNEQFF
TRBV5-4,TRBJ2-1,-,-,TGTGCCAGCAGCCCAGGGACCTACAATGAGCAGTTCTTC,CASSPGTYNEQFF
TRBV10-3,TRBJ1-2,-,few,TGTGCCATCAGTAAAGAGAACTATGGCTACACCTTC,CAISKENYGYTF
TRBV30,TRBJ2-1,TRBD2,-,TGTGCCTGGAGCGAGGGGACTAGCGGGCCTTACAATGAGCAGTTCTTC,CAWSEGTSGPYNEQFF
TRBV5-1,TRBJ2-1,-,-,TGCGCCAGCAGCGAGAGAGGTTTCGGTGGCAATGAGCAGTTCTTC,CASSERGFGGNEQFF
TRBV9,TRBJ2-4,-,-,TGTGCCAGCAGCGTAGGGTCGAGCACGGGGGACATTCAGTACTTC,CASSVGSSTGDIQYF
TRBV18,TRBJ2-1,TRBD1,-,TGTGCCAGCTCTCCAGGGACAGACTCCTACAATGAGCAGTTCTTC,CASSPGTDSYNEQFF